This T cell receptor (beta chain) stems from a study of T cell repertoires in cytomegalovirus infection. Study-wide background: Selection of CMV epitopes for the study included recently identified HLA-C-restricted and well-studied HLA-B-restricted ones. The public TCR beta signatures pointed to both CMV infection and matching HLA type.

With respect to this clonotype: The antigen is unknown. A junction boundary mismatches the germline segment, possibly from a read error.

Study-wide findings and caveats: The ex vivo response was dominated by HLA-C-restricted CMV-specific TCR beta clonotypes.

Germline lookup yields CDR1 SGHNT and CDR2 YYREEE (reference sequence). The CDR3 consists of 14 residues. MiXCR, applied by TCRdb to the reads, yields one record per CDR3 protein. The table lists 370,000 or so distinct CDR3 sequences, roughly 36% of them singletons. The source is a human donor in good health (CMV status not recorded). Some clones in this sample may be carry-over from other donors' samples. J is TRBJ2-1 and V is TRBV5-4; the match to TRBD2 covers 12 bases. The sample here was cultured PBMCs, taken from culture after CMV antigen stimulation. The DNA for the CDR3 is TGTGCCAGCAGCTACACCGGGACTAGCGGGCCCCTTGCCTTC. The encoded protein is CASSYTGTSGPLAF.